This T cell receptor beta chain was recorded in a study of cytomegalovirus exposure and HLA in healthy donors. About the research overall: An early release of data contained 70 million to 95 million unique TCRs, which came from HLA-typed donors.

Primers included in the PCR were 60 Vbeta and 13 Jbeta primers. Original processing notes: Approximately 12 million of roughly 81 million unique TCR beta chains were shared, per a later count. Assay used: immunoSEQ multiplex PCR; TCRdb lists only in-frame clones, some missing. The D gene and trimming were derived from the DNA, and the V and J assignments and clone size from that table. Among some 74,000 clones listed, over 70% were seen once. V was pared by 5 bases and J by 1 base, with 8 bases between. CDR1 is MDHEN and CDR2 is SYDVKM in the germline V gene. CDR3 length: 13 amino acids. About this clone itself: What it recognizes is unknown.

Study-wide results and limits: Despite most TCR sequences being rare, some public TCRs occurred in many donors.

The receptor was isolated from a male donor in good health and CMV-seronegative. The V call is TRBV28, the J call TRBJ2-5; a possible D gene is TRBD2 (5 bases). What was sequenced was PBMCs. DNA for the CDR3: TGTGCCAGCAGTCGACTATCCCAAGAGACCCAGTACTTC. Its translation: CASSRLSQETQYF.